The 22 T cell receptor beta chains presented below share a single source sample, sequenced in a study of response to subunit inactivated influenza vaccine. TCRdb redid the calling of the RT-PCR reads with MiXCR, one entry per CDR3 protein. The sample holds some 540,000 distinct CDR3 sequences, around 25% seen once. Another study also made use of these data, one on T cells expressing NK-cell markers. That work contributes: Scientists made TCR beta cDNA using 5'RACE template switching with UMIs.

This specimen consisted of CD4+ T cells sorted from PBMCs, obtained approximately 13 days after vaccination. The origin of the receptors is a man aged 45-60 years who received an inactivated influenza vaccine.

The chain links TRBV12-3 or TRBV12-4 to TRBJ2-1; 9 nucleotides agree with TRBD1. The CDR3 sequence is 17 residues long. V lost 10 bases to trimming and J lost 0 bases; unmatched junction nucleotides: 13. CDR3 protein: CATNSRRTGDSYNEQFF. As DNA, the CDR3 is TGTGCCACCAATAGCCGACGGACAGGGGACTCCTACAATGAGCAGTTCTTC.

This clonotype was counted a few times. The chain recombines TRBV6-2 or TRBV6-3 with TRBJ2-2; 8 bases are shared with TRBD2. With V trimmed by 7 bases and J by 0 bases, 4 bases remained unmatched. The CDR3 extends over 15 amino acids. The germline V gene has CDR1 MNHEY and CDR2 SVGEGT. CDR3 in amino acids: CASKISGANTGELFF. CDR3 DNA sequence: TGTGCCAGCAAAATTAGCGGGGCGAACACCGGGGAGCTGTTTTTT.

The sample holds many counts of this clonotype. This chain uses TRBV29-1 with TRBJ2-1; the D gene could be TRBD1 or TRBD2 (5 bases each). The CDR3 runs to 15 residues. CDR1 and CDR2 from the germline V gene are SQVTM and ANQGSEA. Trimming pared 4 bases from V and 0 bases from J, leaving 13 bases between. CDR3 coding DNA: TGCAGCGTTGCCGGGACCTCTAGCTCCTACAATGAGCAGTTCTTC. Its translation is CSVAGTSSSYNEQFF.

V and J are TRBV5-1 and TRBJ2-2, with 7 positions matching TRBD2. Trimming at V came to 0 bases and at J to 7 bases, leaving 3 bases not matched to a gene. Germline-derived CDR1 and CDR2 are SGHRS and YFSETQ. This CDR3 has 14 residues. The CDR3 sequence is CASSLDGTNGELFF. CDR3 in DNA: TGCGCCAGCAGCTTGGATGGGACTAACGGGGAGCTGTTTTTT.

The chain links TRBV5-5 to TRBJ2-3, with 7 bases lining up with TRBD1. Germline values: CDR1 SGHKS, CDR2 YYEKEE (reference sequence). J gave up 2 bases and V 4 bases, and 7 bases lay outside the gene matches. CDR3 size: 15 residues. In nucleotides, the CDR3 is TGTGCCAGCAGCCCAATGGACAGGATCACAGATACGCAGTATTTT. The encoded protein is CASSPMDRITDTQYF.

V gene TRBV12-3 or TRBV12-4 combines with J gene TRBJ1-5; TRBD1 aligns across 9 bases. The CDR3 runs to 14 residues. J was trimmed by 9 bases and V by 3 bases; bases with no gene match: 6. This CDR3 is CASSLDRGFGPQHF. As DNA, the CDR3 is TGTGCCAGCAGTTTGGACAGGGGATTTGGGCCCCAGCATTTT.

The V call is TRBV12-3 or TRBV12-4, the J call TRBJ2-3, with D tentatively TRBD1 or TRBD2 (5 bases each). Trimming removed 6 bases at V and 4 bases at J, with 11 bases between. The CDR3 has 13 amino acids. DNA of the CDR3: TGTGCCAGCAGGTGGAGAGGGGCAGATACGCAGTATTTT. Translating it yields CASRWRGADTQYF.

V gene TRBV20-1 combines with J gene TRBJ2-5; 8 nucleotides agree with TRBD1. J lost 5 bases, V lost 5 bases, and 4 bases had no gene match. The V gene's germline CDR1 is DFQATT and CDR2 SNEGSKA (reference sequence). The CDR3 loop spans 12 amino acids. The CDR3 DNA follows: TGCAGTGCTGTCAGGGGGCACGAGACCCAGTACTTC. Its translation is CSAVRGHETQYF.

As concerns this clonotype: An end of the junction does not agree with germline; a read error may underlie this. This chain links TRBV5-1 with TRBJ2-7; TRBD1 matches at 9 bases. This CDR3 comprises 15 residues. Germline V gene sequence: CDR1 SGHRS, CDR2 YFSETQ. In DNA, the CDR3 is TGCGCCAGCAGGTTGGGCGGGACAGGGAGTTACGAGCAGTACTTC. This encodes CASRLGGTGSYEQYF.

CDR3 DNA sequence: TGTGCCAGCAGCTTAGCGCTGCGTGCTAGCACAGATACGCAGTATTTT. Translation gives CASSLALRASTDTQYF. The chain uses TRBV7-2 and TRBJ2-3; D remains ambiguous. The CDR3 spans 16 residues. Per germline, CDR1 SGHTA and CDR2 FQGNSA. V was pared by 0 bases and J by 0 bases, with 10 bases between.

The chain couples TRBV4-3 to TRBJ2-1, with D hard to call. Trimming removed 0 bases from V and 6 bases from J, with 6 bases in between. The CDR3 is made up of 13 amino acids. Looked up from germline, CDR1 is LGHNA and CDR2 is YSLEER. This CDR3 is CASSQDFGNEQFF. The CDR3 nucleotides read TGCGCCAGCAGCCAAGATTTCGGCAATGAGCAGTTCTTC.

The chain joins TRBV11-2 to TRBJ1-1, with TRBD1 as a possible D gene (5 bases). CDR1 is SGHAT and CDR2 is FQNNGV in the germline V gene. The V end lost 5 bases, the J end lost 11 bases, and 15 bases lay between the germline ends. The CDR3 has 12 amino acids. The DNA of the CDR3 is TGTGCCAGCAGCCCTGATAGGGGTTTGGCTTTCTTT. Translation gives CASSPDRGLAFF.

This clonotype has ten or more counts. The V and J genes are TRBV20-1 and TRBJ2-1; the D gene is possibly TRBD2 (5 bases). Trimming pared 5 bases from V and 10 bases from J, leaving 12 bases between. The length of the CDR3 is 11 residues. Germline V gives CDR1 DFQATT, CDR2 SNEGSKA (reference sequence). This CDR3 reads CSAELVREQFF. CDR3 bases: TGCAGTGCTGAACTAGTGCGGGAGCAGTTCTTC.

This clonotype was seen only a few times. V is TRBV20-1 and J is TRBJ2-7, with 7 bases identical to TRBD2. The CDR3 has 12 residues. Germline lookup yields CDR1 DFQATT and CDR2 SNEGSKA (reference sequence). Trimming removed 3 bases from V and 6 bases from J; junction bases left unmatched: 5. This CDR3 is CSASREDAEQYF. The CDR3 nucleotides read TGCAGTGCTAGCCGGGAGGACGCCGAGCAGTACTTC.

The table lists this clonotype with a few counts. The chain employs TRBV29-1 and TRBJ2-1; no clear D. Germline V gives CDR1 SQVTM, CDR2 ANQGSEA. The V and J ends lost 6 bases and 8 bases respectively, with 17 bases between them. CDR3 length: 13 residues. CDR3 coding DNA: TGCAGCGTCGAATCCGACACTTCGGATGAGCAGTTCTTC. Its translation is CSVESDTSDEQFF.

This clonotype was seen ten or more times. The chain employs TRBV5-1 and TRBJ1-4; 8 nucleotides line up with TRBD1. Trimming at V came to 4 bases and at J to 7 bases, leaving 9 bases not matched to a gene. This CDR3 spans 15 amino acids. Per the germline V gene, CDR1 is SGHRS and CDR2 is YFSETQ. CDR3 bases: TGCGCCAGCAGCCTCTCCGGGACAGGCGCTGAAAAACTGTTTTTT. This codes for CASSLSGTGAEKLFF.

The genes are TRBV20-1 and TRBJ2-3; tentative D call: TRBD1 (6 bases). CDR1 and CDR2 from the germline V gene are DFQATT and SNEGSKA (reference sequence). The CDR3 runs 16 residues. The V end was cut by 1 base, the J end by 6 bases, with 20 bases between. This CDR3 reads CSARGRNRVNWDTQYF. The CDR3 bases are TGCAGTGCTAGAGGGCGGAACAGGGTGAATTGGGATACGCAGTATTTT.

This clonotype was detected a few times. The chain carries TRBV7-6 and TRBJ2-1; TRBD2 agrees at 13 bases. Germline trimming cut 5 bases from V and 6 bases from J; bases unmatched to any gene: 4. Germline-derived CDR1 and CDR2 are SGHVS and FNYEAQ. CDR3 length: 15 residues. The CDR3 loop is CASSHTSGRANEQFF. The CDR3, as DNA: TGTGCCAGCAGCCATACTAGCGGGAGGGCCAATGAGCAGTTCTTC.

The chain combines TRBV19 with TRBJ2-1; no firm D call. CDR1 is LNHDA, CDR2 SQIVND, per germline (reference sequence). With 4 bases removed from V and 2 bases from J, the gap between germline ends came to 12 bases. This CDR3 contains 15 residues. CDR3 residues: CASSTSFAPYNEQFF. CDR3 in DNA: TGTGCCAGTAGTACCTCTTTTGCTCCCTACAATGAGCAGTTCTTC.

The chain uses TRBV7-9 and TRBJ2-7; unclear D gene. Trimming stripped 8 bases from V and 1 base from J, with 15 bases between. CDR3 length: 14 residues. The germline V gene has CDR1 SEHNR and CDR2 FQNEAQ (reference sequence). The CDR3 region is CASCLREDSYEQYF. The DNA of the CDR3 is TGTGCCAGCTGCCTCAGAGAGGATTCCTACGAGCAGTACTTC.

CDR3 nucleotide sequence: TGCGCCAGCAGCTTGGGGACAGGGGCCAATCAGCCCCAGCATTTT. It translates to CASSLGTGANQPQHF. The chain joins TRBV5-1 to TRBJ1-5, with 9 bases lining up with TRBD1. V gave up 0 bases and J gave up 3 bases; unmatched junction bases: 1. Germline V gives CDR1 SGHRS, CDR2 YFSETQ. The CDR3 loop spans 15 amino acids.

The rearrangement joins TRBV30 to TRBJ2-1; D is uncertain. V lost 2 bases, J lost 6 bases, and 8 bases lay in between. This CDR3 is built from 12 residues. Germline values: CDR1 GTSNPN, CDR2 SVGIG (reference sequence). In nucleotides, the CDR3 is TGTGCCTGGAGTCTTAGTACCAATGAGCAGTTCTTC. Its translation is CAWSLSTNEQFF.